These 7 T cell receptor beta chains were sequenced from one sample in a study of PD-L1 blockade in urothelial cancer. The protocol was immunoSEQ multiplex PCR, while the TCRdb copy is restricted to in-frame clones and leaves out a portion. The profile shows 40,000 to 60,000 clones, more than 65% of them singletons. Stated time point: pretreatment peripheral blood. The input for sequencing was PBMCs, taken around atezolizumab (anti-PD-L1) treatment. The source of these receptors is a man between 65 and 85 years old with urothelial cancer.

This clone has a handful of counts. This chain joins TRBV28 and TRBJ2-7, with D perhaps TRBD2 (6 bases). The germline V gene has CDR1 MDHEN and CDR2 SYDVKM. V lost 6 bases and J lost 3, with 12 bases in between. The CDR3 loop spans 13 amino acids. The CDR3 is CASSPDSGYEQYF. CDR3 DNA: TGTGCCAGCAGCCCCGATAGCGGCTACGAGCAGTACTTC.

J is TRBJ2-3 and V is TRBV5-1; TRBD1 matches at 8 bases. This CDR3 is built from 15 residues. Trimming cost V 0 bases and J 3 bases; bases outside gene matches: 3. Per the germline V gene, CDR1 is SGHRS and CDR2 is YFSETQ. The CDR3 nucleotides read TGCGCCAGCAGCTTGGCGGACAGGGTGACAGATACGCAGTATTTT. Protein product: CASSLADRVTDTQYF.

Remarks on this clone: Relative to the germline gene, one junction end is altered; a read error may explain this. J is TRBJ1-4 and V is TRBV7-7; the D is unclear. Germline lookup yields CDR1 SSHAT and CDR2 FNYEAQ (reference sequence). CDR3 length: 14 amino acids. CDR3 nucleotide sequence: TGTGCTAGCAGCTTAGGCTCCATCGGTGAAAAACTGTTTTTT. Amino acid sequence: CASSLGSIGEKLFF.

The chain combines TRBV5-1 with TRBJ2-1, with 13 bases aligning to TRBD2. Unmatched junction bases numbered 5, after V lost 6 bases and J lost 5 bases. The CDR3 covers 15 residues. Germline V gene sequence: CDR1 SGHRS, CDR2 YFSETQ. CDR3 residues: CASTSGTSGNNEQFF. CDR3 DNA sequence: TGCGCCAGCACTTCCGGGACTAGCGGGAACAATGAGCAGTTCTTC.

This sequence joins TRBV6-5 and TRBJ1-2; TRBD1 is a possible D gene (6 bases). CDR3 length: 14 amino acids. Germline values: CDR1 MNHEY, CDR2 SVGAGI. Trimming took off 2 bases at V and 3 bases at J, with 10 bases between the two ends. CDR3: CASSYGGLDYGYTF. CDR3 coding DNA: TGTGCCAGCAGTTACGGGGGCCTAGACTATGGCTACACCTTC.

The gene calls are TRBV27 and TRBJ1-2; D is possibly TRBD1 (5 bases). This CDR3 is built from 16 residues. Per the germline V gene, CDR1 is MNHEY and CDR2 is SMNVEV (reference sequence). V lost 6 bases, J lost 7 bases, and 24 bases lay in between. The CDR3 region is CASRAITGLGRGGYTF. The DNA of the CDR3 is TGTGCCAGCAGGGCCATAACAGGATTAGGAAGAGGTGGCTACACCTTC.

This clone was observed once. The rearrangement uses TRBV5-1 and TRBJ1-4, with a tentative D call TRBD1 (6 bases). CDR3 length equals 15 residues. Trimming shortened V by 1 base and J by 0 bases, and 7 bases separated the two germline ends. Germline values: CDR1 SGHRS, CDR2 YFSETQ. The CDR3 sequence is CASSLWDTTNEKLFF. The CDR3 DNA is TGCGCCAGCAGCTTGTGGGACACAACTAATGAAAAACTGTTTTTT.